The present entry profiles one T cell receptor beta chain with its context. Data came from immunoSEQ multiplex PCR; TCRdb stores just in-frame clones and leaves some out. The table includes about 210,000 clones, about 88% detected once. This entry comes from a study of blood T cell repertoires in COVID-19. Study overall: Sites in the United States, Italy and Spain provided acute and convalescent COVID-19 samples. PBMCs, B-cell-depleted T cells, or T cells were the source of the cDNA or gDNA that made up the material.

Trimming at V came to 0 bases and at J to 12 bases, leaving 6 bases not matched to a gene. The CDR3 loop spans 14 amino acids. Germline values: CDR1 KGHSH, CDR2 LQKENI. This chain joins TRBV18 and TRBJ1-1; 11 bases map to TRBD1. The sequenced sample consisted of peripheral blood. This receptor was taken from a woman in her 40s with acute or convalescent COVID-19. Here the CDR3 reads CASSPPSGQGASFF. DNA of the CDR3: TGTGCCAGCTCACCACCTTCAGGACAGGGGGCATCTTTCTTT.